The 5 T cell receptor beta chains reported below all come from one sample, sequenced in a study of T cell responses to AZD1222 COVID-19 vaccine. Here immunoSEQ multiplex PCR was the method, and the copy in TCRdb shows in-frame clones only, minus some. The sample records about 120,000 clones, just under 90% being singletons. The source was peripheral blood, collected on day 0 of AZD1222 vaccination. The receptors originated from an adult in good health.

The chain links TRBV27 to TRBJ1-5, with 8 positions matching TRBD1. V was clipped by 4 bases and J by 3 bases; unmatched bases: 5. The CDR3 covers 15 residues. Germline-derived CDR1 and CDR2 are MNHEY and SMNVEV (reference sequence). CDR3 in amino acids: CASSYRTGYNQPQHF. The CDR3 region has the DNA TGTGCCAGCAGTTACCGGACAGGGTACAATCAGCCCCAGCATTTT.

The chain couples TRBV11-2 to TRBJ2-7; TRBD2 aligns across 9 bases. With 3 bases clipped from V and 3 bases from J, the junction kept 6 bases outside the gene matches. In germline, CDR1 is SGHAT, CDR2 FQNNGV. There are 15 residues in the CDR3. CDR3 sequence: CASSFRREGRYEQYF. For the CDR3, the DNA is TGTGCCAGCAGCTTTCGGCGGGAGGGCCGCTACGAGCAGTACTTC. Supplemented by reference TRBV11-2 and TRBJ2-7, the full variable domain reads EAGVAQSPRYKIIEKRQSVAFWCNPISGHATLYWYQQILGQGPKLLIQFQNNGVVDDSQLPKDRFSAERLKGVDSTLKIQPAKLEDSAVYLCASSFRREGRYEQYFGPGTRLTVT.

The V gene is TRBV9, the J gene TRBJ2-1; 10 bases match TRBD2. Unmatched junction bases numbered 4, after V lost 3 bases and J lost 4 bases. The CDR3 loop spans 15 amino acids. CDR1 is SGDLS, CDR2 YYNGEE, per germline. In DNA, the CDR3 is TGTGCCAGCAGCGCCGGGACTAGCGCTTACAATGAGCAGTTCTTC. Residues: CASSAGTSAYNEQFF.

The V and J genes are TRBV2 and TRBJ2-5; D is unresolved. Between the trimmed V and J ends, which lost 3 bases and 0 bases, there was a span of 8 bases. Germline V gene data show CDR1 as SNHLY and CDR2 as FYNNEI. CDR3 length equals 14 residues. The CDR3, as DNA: TGTGCCAGCAGTGAGGAACAGTACCAAGAGACCCAGTACTTC. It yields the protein CASSEEQYQETQYF.

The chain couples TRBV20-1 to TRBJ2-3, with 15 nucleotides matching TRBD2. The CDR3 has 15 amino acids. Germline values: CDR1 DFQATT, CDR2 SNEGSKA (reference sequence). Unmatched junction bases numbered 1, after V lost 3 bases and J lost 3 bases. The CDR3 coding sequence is TGCAGTGCTAGTGGACTAGCGGGAGGGACAGATACGCAGTATTTT. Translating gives CSASGLAGGTDTQYF.